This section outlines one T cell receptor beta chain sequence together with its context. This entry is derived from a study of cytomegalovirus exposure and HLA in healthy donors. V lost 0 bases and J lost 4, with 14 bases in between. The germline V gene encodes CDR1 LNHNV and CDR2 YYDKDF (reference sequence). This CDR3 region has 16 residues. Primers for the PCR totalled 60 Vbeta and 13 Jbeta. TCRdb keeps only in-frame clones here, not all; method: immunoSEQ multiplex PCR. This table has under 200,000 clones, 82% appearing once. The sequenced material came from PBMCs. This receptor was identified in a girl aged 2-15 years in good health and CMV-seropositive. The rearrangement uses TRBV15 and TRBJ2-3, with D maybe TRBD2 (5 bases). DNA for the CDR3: TGTGCCACCAGCAGAGATCTATCAGCGGAAGCAGATACGCAGTATTTT. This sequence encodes CATSRDLSAEADTQYF.